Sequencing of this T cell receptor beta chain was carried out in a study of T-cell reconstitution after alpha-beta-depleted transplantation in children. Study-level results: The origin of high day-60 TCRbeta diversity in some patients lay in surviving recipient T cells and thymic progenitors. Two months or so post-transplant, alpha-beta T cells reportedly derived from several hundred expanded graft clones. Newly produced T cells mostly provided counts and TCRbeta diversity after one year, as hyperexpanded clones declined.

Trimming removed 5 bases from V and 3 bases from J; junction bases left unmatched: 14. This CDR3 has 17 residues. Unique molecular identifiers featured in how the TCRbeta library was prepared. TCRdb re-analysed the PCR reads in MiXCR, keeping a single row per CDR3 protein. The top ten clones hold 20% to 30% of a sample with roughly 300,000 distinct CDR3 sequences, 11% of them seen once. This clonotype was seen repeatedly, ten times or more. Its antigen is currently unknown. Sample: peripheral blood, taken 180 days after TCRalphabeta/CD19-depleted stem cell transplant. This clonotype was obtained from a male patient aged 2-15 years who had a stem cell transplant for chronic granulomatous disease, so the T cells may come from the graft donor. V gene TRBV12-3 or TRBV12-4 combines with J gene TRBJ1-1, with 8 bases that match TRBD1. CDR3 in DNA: TGTGCCAGCAGTCCCCGGACAGGGTTTAGGTTGGACACTGAAGCTTTCTTT. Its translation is CASSPRTGFRLDTEAFF.